A selection of T cell receptor beta chains follows, all from one sample in a study of T cells in Graves' hyperthyroidism and ophthalmopathy. TCRdb re-called the multiplex PCR reads through MiXCR, storing one row per CDR3 protein. This sample has roughly 380,000 distinct CDR3 sequences, with about a fifth found just once. Material: blood. The receptors derive from a young woman with Graves' hyperthyroidism. CDR3s include the opening cysteine and the closing phenylalanine or tryptophan.

v_call: TRBV7-3
j_call: TRBJ2-7
cdr3_aa: CASSPGTDRYEQYF

v_call: TRBV9
j_call: TRBJ1-1
cdr3_aa: CASNTPGRNTEAFF

v_call: TRBV6-2/TRBV6-3
j_call: TRBJ2-7
cdr3_aa: CASSRPDRWTALLLNEQYF

v_call: TRBV5-5
j_call: TRBJ1-6
cdr3_aa: CASRAEGPKRSPLHF

v_call: TRBV6-5
j_call: TRBJ1-2
cdr3_aa: CASSYSISYGYTF

v_call: TRBV12-3/TRBV12-4
j_call: TRBJ1-1
cdr3_aa: CASSFWVVDTEAFF

v_call: TRBV28
j_call: TRBJ1-2
cdr3_aa: CASSFFEDYYGYTF

v_call: TRBV12-3/TRBV12-4
j_call: TRBJ2-7
cdr3_aa: CASSFGANPTYEQYF

v_call: TRBV7-2
j_call: TRBJ2-7
cdr3_aa: CASSHYNRPNEQYF

v_call: TRBV20-1
j_call: TRBJ2-5
cdr3_aa: CSASRDRIQETQYF

v_call: TRBV6-5
j_call: TRBJ1-2
cdr3_aa: CASKNRGLYGYTF

v_call: TRBV13
j_call: TRBJ1-1
cdr3_aa: CASSRGTDSWEVRTGTEAFF

v_call: TRBV12-3/TRBV12-4
j_call: TRBJ2-7
cdr3_aa: CASSLQQGSEQYF

v_call: TRBV6-2/TRBV6-3
j_call: TRBJ2-5
cdr3_aa: CASSYGTGGETQYF

v_call: TRBV7-9
j_call: TRBJ2-5
cdr3_aa: CASSLALQETQYF

v_call: TRBV11-1
j_call: TRBJ1-1
cdr3_aa: CASSSTGQSRGTEAFF

v_call: TRBV9
j_call: TRBJ2-2
cdr3_aa: CASSPWREGGELFF

v_call: TRBV11-3
j_call: TRBJ2-4
cdr3_aa: CASSLGPTNIQYF

v_call: TRBV11-3
j_call: TRBJ2-5
cdr3_aa: CASSPGGIQTQYF

v_call: TRBV6-2/TRBV6-3
j_call: TRBJ1-2
cdr3_aa: CASSYSGRGDGYTF

v_call: TRBV12-3/TRBV12-4
j_call: TRBJ2-7
cdr3_aa: CASSFRRHAYEQYF

v_call: TRBV20-1
j_call: TRBJ1-6
cdr3_aa: CSASPARDGRNSPLHF

v_call: TRBV7-3
j_call: TRBJ1-5
cdr3_aa: CASSSIRDRGNQPQHF

v_call: TRBV18
j_call: TRBJ1-1
cdr3_aa: CASSLAYRDINTEAFF

v_call: TRBV20-1
j_call: TRBJ1-2
cdr3_aa: CSASEGGAGRINGYTF

v_call: TRBV4-1
j_call: TRBJ2-2
cdr3_aa: CASSQAVAAGGPWELFF

v_call: TRBV6-1
j_call: TRBJ2-7
cdr3_aa: CASSRTVSSGEQYF

v_call: TRBV6-2/TRBV6-3
j_call: TRBJ2-2
cdr3_aa: CASSYSIPTGSHTGELFF

v_call: TRBV6-5
j_call: TRBJ2-7
cdr3_aa: CASSAGAPYEQYF

v_call: TRBV20-1
j_call: TRBJ1-6
cdr3_aa: CSASRTEGSPLHF

v_call: TRBV7-6
j_call: TRBJ2-2
cdr3_aa: CASSLVGHTGELFF

v_call: TRBV6-1
j_call: TRBJ2-3
cdr3_aa: CASSMGRNEDTQYF

v_call: TRBV28
j_call: TRBJ1-6
cdr3_aa: CASSGPGQWSPLHF

v_call: TRBV6-2/TRBV6-3
j_call: TRBJ1-3
cdr3_aa: CASTRTGGTSGNTIYF

v_call: TRBV12-3/TRBV12-4
j_call: TRBJ2-7
cdr3_aa: CASSFSYARAPYEQYF

v_call: TRBV7-9
j_call: TRBJ2-5
cdr3_aa: CASSPTVGPGTQYF

v_call: TRBV5-6
j_call: TRBJ1-1
cdr3_aa: CASSEPGYTEAFF